This TCR beta chain was sequenced in a study of blood T cell repertoires in COVID-19 (dated by TCRdb to between 2020 and 2021). Context from the whole study: Collaborator samples came from the United States, Italy and Spain and covered acute and convalescent phases of COVID-19. The prospective study material was composed of cDNA or gDNA derived from T cells, B-cell-depleted T cells, or PBMCs. Subjects who had been exposed to COVID-19, were actively infected with it, or had recovered from it provided the deeply sampled blood TCRbeta repertoires that made up the dataset. The repertoires were released in a freely available public database meant as a resource for research on the immune response to SARS-CoV-2. The samples were drawn from two sources: the first 160 participants of the ongoing ImmuneRACE study, and 950 to 1,500 subjects contributed by 6 global collaborators. Sample metadata almost always included a de-identified subject ID, COVID-19 status, age in years and sex. Where available, HLA class I and class II types were taken from metadata supplied by the sample provider and were not determined by assay-based typing. The paper's findings and limits, for the study overall: How much clinical and demographic metadata was included differed by source and by participant, and the metadata was provided uncurated.

Inclusive of the bounding cysteine and phenylalanine, the CDR3 is 17 residues long. Only CDR3 DNA is held: 51 bases, read in frame from base 1. As encoded in the germline V gene (reference sequence), CDR1 is LNHDA while CDR2 is SQIVND. Trimming removed 1 base from V and 4 bases from J, leaving 19 bases between the germline ends. As regards this clone: Its specific antigen is unknown. No much larger clone is present one base from it, and per-base qualities are unavailable.

Enrolling through a virtual design, the prospective study's participants ranged in age from roughly 18 to 89 years and lived across about two dozen United States geographic areas. Cohort assignment in the prospective study relied on participant-reported clinical history from a screening survey and a study questionnaire. ImmuneRACE Cohort 3 recovered participants were defined by two consecutive negative NP/OP PCR tests, healthcare professional clearance, or symptom resolution. In the prospective study, whole blood, serum and a nasopharyngeal or oropharyngeal swab were collected from each participant by mobile phlebotomists. Participants in the prospective study had the option to provide additional blood draws and questionnaires over a roughly two-month period. Before DNA extraction, prospective study blood samples were shipped either frozen or at room temperature. The immunoSEQ Assay, a bias-controlled multiplex PCR, was used to amplify TCRbeta CDR3 regions from genomic DNA. The original pipeline was this. The number of nucleated cells in each sample was estimated by amplification of reference gene primers within the assay. To quantify the absolute abundance of each unique TCRbeta CDR3 rearrangement, sequence reads were collapsed and filtered. For each sample, productive Simpson clonality was calculated by taking the square root of Simpson's diversity index across productive rearrangements. Here the immuneACCESS table is served through TCRdb, limited to in-frame sequences with V and J called. Missing clones are a known gap in these copies; in checked studies unresolved V genes cover under half, and the rest lacks a known reason. V and J calls and clone size are those listed in that table; D and trimming were worked out from the DNA. The sample contains 400,000 to 450,000 clones, 80% to 90% of them found a single time. The top ten constitute 1.1% of the sample.

This sequence uses TRBV19 and TRBJ1-2; the D gene lacks a confident call. The receptor was isolated from a man in his thirties or forties who had recovered from COVID-19. Input material: PBMCs or T cells enriched from blood (not recorded which). The DNA sequence reads TGTGCCAGTAGTATAGGGGCGCGACACAGAACAACCTATGGCTACACCTTC. It specifies CASSIGARHRTTYGYTF.